Each of the 24 T cell receptor beta chains below was sequenced from the same sample in a study of cytomegalovirus exposure and HLA in healthy donors. PCR employed 60 Vbeta and 13 Jbeta primers. Data came from immunoSEQ multiplex PCR; TCRdb stores just in-frame clones and leaves some out. The sample totals approximately 76,000 clones. The sequencing input was PBMCs. All receptors derive from a man aged 18 to 29 in good health and CMV-seropositive.

This chain links TRBV15 with TRBJ2-3, with 7 bases matching TRBD2. In germline, CDR1 is LNHNV, CDR2 YYDKDF (reference sequence). With V trimmed by 5 bases and J by 2 bases, 4 bases remained unmatched. This CDR3 has 14 amino acids. The CDR3 protein is CATSRGTTTDTQYF. The CDR3 DNA is TGTGCCACCAGCCGAGGGACTACCACAGATACGCAGTATTTT.

This chain links TRBV2 with TRBJ2-7; 7 nucleotides agree with TRBD2. CDR1 and CDR2 (germline): SNHLY, FYNNEI. CDR3 length equals 12 residues. The junction had 6 bases not matched to a gene; V was cut back by 7 bases and J by 6 bases. The CDR3 is CASTGWEGEQYF. The CDR3 nucleotides read TGTGCCAGCACGGGCTGGGAGGGCGAGCAGTACTTC.

The chain recombines TRBV4-2 with TRBJ2-2; D uncertain. The CDR3 runs 15 residues. The V and J ends lost 0 bases and 7 bases respectively, with 12 bases between them. CDR1 and CDR2 (germline): LGHNA, YNFKEQ. The CDR3 loop reads CASSQDQSLFGELFF. The CDR3 bases are TGTGCCAGCAGCCAAGATCAGTCTCTCTTCGGGGAGCTGTTTTTT.

As to this clone: At one boundary the junction diverges from the germline segment, which might be a read error. This same CDR3 is encoded by further DNA sequences in the sample. The chain joins TRBV11-2 to TRBJ1-2; a possible D gene is TRBD1 (5 bases). From germline, CDR1 is SGHAT and CDR2 FQNNGV. The CDR3 has 18 residues. CDR3: CASSPTGTGGSPDYGYTF. DNA of the CDR3: TGCGCCAGCAGCCCGACCGGGACGGGAGGATCCCCGGACTATGGCTACACCTTC.

The chain has TRBV4-2 and TRBJ1-3; D unresolved. Germline values: CDR1 LGHNA, CDR2 YNFKEQ. The CDR3 extends over 15 amino acids. V was pared by 0 bases and J by 0 bases, with 6 bases between. The CDR3 nucleotides are TGTGCCAGCAGCCAAGATGATAGCTCTGGAAACACCATATATTTT. Translated: CASSQDDSSGNTIYF.

The chain uses TRBV5-6 and TRBJ1-4; 9 bases are a match to TRBD1. CDR1 and CDR2 (germline): SGHDT, YYEEEE. With 1 base clipped from V and 5 bases from J, the junction kept 9 bases outside the gene matches. The CDR3 consists of 17 residues. The CDR3 coding sequence is TGTGCCAGCAGCTTGAAATGGGACAGGGCCAAGAATGAAAAACTGTTTTTT. This codes for CASSLKWDRAKNEKLFF.

The CDR3 DNA reads as TGTGCCACCAGGGACTTCGCCTACGAGCAGTACTTC. Protein product: CATRDFAYEQYF. V is TRBV6-5 and J is TRBJ2-7, with a weak D call TRBD2 (6 bases). The germline gives CDR1 MNHEY, CDR2 SVGAGI. The CDR3 is made up of 12 amino acids. Trimming removed 10 bases from V and 2 bases from J, with 12 bases in between.

The chain employs TRBV29-1 and TRBJ1-5; D is possibly TRBD1 (5 bases). Trimming stripped 7 bases from V and 9 bases from J, with 19 bases between. CDR1 SQVTM and CDR2 ANQGSEA come from the germline V gene. This CDR3 has 13 amino acids. The DNA of the CDR3 is TGCAGCGCCGGCCCGTCGGGGGAGGGGCCCCAGCATTTT. Translating gives CSAGPSGEGPQHF.

The chain recombines TRBV10-3 with TRBJ2-2, with 9 bases identical to TRBD2. The length of the CDR3 is 16 residues. V was clipped by 3 bases and J by 8 bases; unmatched bases: 10. Per the germline V gene, CDR1 is ENHRY and CDR2 is SYGVKD. The CDR3 coding sequence is TGTGCCATCAGTGATGGTGCGGGGGGGCAGTTTGGGGAGCTGTTTTTT. This sequence encodes CAISDGAGGQFGELFF.

J is TRBJ1-1 and V is TRBV6-1, with D perhaps matching TRBD1 (6 bases). Trimming stripped 5 bases from V and 1 base from J, with 14 bases between. Germline V CDR1 and CDR2: MNHNS, SASEGT. CDR3 length: 15 amino acids. The CDR3 reads CASSSLPDRNTEAFF. CDR3 DNA sequence: TGTGCCAGCAGTTCCCTACCGGACAGGAACACTGAAGCTTTCTTT.

The chain has TRBV7-2 and TRBJ2-3; 10 bases align to TRBD2. The V and J ends lost 4 bases and 1 base, in that order; junction bases with no gene match: 2. Per the germline V gene, CDR1 is SGHTA and CDR2 is FQGNSA. CDR3 length: 15 residues. CDR3 amino acids: CASSWTSGRTDTQYF. DNA for the CDR3: TGTGCCAGCAGCTGGACTAGCGGACGCACAGATACGCAGTATTTT. Combining the CDR3 with reference TRBV7-2 and TRBJ2-3 gives the whole variable domain GAGVSQSPSNKVTEKGKDVELRCDPISGHTALYWYRQSLGQGLEFLIYFQGNSAPDKSGLPSDRFSAERTGGSVSTLTIQRTQQEDSAVYLCASSWTSGRTDTQYFGPGTRLTVL.

The J gene is TRBJ2-1, the V gene TRBV15; 7 nucleotides agree with TRBD2. Germline loops: CDR1 LNHNV, CDR2 YYDKDF (reference sequence). The V gene end was trimmed by 5 bases and the J gene end by 4 bases; junction bases not matched to a gene: 8. This CDR3 comprises 15 residues. CDR3 nucleotide sequence: TGTGCCACCAGCGGTAAAAGCGGGAAGTACAATGAGCAGTTCTTC. Its translation is CATSGKSGKYNEQFF.

V and J are TRBV9 and TRBJ2-6, with no clear D. CDR3 length: 16 amino acids. Trimming took off 0 bases at V and 0 bases at J, with 7 bases between the two ends. Germline values: CDR1 SGDLS, CDR2 YYNGEE. The CDR3 coding sequence is TGTGCCAGCAGCGTAGCGGTTTACTCTGGGGCCAACGTCCTGACTTTC. Protein sequence: CASSVAVYSGANVLTF.

V is TRBV28 and J is TRBJ2-1; TRBD2 is a possible D gene (6 bases). CDR3 length equals 11 residues. The V and J ends lost 3 bases and 9 bases respectively, with 6 bases between them. The germline V gene has CDR1 MDHEN and CDR2 SYDVKM. CDR3 sequence reads: CASSLGGEQFF. In nucleotides, the CDR3 is TGTGCCAGCAGTTTGGGGGGTGAGCAGTTCTTC.

The chain joins TRBV30 to TRBJ2-1, with a weak D call TRBD1 (6 bases). The CDR3 is made up of 14 amino acids. Germline CDR1 reads GTSNPN; CDR2 reads SVGIG (reference sequence). V lost 2 bases and J 3 bases, leaving 11 bases between the germline ends. The chain's CDR3 is CAWSIGQIYNEQFF. Here the CDR3 DNA reads TGTGCCTGGAGTATAGGACAGATCTACAATGAGCAGTTCTTC.

The rearrangement links TRBV10-3 to TRBJ2-7; perhaps TRBD2 as D (6 bases). CDR1 ENHRY and CDR2 SYGVKD come from the germline V gene. Trimming removed 2 bases from V and 2 bases from J, with 10 bases in between. The length of the CDR3 is 14 residues. CDR3 in DNA: TGTGCCATCAGTGAGGACGGGGGAGCCTACGAGCAGTACTTC. It codes for CAISEDGGAYEQYF.

With regard to this clone: Other nucleotide sequences from this sample produce the same CDR3. The chain is built from TRBV9 and TRBJ1-2; TRBD1 matches at 9 bases. Germline CDR1 and CDR2: SGDLS and YYNGEE. The CDR3 extends over 14 amino acids. V gave up 1 base and J gave up 5 bases; unmatched junction bases: 3. The CDR3 DNA reads as TGTGCCAGCAGCGTAAGGGGACAGGGATATGGCTACACCTTC. Amino acids: CASSVRGQGYGYTF.

The J gene is TRBJ2-7, the V gene TRBV27, with 8 positions matching TRBD1. The CDR3 has 15 residues. V lost 5 bases to trimming and J lost 2 bases; unmatched junction nucleotides: 8. Germline lookup yields CDR1 MNHEY and CDR2 SMNVEV (reference sequence). CDR3 sequence reads: CASSETGVATYEQYF. For the CDR3, the DNA is TGTGCCAGCAGTGAGACAGGGGTAGCTACCTACGAGCAGTACTTC.

The rearrangement uses TRBV7-9 and TRBJ1-3, with D uncertain. Trimming took 5 bases from V and 0 from J, leaving 11 bases between them. The CDR3 length is 15 residues. Germline lookup yields CDR1 SEHNR and CDR2 FQNEAQ (reference sequence). In nucleotides, the CDR3 is TGTGCCAGCAGCCTGAGTAGTGACTCTGGAAACACCATATATTTT. Residues: CASSLSSDSGNTIYF.

V gene TRBV7-2 combines with J gene TRBJ2-3; 8 bases align to TRBD2. The germline CDR1 and CDR2 sequences are SGHTA and FQGNSA. This CDR3 has 15 amino acids. The V segment lost 5 bases and the J segment 4 bases; nucleotides outside the gene matches: 8. The CDR3 is CASSPGLAGADTQYF. Here the CDR3 DNA reads TGTGCCAGCAGCCCCGGACTAGCAGGTGCAGATACGCAGTATTTT.

The chain employs TRBV6-1 and TRBJ1-5, with a weak D call TRBD1 (6 bases). Germline loops: CDR1 MNHNS, CDR2 SASEGT. The CDR3 length is 14 residues. Deletions cut 4 bases from V and 6 bases from J, with 13 bases between. The CDR3: CASSGTDWGQPQHF. CDR3 nucleotide sequence: TGTGCCAGCAGTGGGACAGATTGGGGTCAGCCCCAGCATTTT.

This rearrangement joins TRBV7-9 to TRBJ1-1, with 7 bases fitting TRBD1. Germline CDR1 SEHNR, CDR2 FQNEAQ (reference sequence). This CDR3 region has 17 residues. Losses at the gene ends were 5 bases for V and 1 base for J; bases not matched to a gene: 13. Here the CDR3 reads CASSTRQGVGPNTEAFF. As DNA, the CDR3 is TGTGCCAGCAGCACCCGACAGGGTGTGGGGCCGAACACTGAAGCTTTCTTT.

The chain uses TRBV5-5 and TRBJ2-2, with TRBD1 matching over 8 bases. Unmatched junction bases numbered 5, after V lost 6 bases and J lost 4 bases. CDR3 size: 14 residues. Germline CDR1 SGHKS, CDR2 YYEKEE (reference sequence). The CDR3: CASTQTGGTGELFF. For the CDR3, the DNA is TGTGCCAGCACCCAAACAGGGGGCACCGGGGAGCTGTTTTTT.

J is TRBJ1-3 and V is TRBV11-2; 8 nucleotides match TRBD1. The germline gives CDR1 SGHAT, CDR2 FQNNGV. J gave up 0 bases and V 5 bases, and 6 bases lay outside the gene matches. This CDR3 spans 16 amino acids. CDR3 sequence reads: CASSLLTGGSGNTIYF. The CDR3, as DNA: TGTGCCAGCAGCCTACTTACAGGGGGCTCTGGAAACACCATATATTTT.